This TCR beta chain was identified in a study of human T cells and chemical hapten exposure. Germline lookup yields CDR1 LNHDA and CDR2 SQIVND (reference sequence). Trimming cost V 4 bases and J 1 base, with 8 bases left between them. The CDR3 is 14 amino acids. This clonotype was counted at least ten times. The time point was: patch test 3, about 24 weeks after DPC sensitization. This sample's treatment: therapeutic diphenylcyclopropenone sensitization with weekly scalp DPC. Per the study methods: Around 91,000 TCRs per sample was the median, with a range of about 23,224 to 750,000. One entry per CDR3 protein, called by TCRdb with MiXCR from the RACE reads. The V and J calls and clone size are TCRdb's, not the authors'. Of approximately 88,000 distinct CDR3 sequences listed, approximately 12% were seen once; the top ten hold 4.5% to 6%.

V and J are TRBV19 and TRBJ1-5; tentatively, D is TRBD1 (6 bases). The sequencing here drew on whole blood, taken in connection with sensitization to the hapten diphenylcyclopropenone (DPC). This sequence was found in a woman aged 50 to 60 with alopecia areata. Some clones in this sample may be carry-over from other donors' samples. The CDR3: CASSTQGSNQPQHF. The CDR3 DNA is TGTGCCAGTAGTACACAGGGAAGCAATCAGCCCCAGCATTTT.